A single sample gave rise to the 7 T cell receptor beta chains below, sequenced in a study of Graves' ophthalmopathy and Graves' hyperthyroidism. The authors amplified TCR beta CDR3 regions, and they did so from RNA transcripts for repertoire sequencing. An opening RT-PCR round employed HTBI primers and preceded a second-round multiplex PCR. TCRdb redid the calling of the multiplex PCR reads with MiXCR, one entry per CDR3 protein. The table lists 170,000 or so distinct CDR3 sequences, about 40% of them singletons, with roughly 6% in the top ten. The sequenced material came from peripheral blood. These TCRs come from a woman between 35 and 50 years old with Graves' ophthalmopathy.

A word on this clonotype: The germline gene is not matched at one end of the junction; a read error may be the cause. CDR3 loop: CAISYSTGKGQPQHF. In DNA, the CDR3 is TGTGCCATCAGTTACTCGACAGGGAAGGGTCAGCCCCAGCATTTT. The chain has TRBV6-5 and TRBJ1-5; 7 positions agree with TRBD1. The CDR3 spans 15 residues. Germline V lookup: CDR1 MNHEY, CDR2 SVGAGI.

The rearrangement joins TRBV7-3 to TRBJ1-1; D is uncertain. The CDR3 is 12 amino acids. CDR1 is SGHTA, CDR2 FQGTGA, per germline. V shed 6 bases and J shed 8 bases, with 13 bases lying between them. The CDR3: CASSFATREAFF. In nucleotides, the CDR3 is TGTGCCAGCAGTTTCGCCACAAGGGAAGCTTTCTTT.

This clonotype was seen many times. This CDR3 is CASSVGDQPQHF. The CDR3 DNA follows: TGTGCCAGCAGTGTTGGGGATCAGCCCCAGCATTTT. The chain carries TRBV2 and TRBJ1-5; D gene unclear. This CDR3 has 12 amino acids. The germline V gene encodes CDR1 SNHLY and CDR2 FYNNEI. V was trimmed by 4 bases and J by 5 bases, leaving 6 bases between them.

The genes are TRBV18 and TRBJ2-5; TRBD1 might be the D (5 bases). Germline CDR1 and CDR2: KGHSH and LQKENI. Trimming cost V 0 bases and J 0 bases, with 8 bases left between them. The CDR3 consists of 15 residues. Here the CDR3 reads CASSPPTANQETQYF. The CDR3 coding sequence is TGTGCCAGCTCACCACCGACAGCTAACCAAGAGACCCAGTACTTC.

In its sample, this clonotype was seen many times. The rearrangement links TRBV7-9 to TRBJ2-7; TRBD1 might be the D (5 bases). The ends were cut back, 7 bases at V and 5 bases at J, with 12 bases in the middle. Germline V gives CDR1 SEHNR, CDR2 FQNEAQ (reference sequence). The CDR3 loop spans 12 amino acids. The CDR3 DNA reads TGTGCCAGCAAAAAGGGGAAGGACGAGCAGTACTTC. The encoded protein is CASKKGKDEQYF.

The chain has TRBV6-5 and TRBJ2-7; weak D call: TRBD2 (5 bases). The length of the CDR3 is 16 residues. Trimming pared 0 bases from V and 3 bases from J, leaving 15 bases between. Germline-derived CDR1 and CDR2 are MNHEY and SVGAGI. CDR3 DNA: TGTGCCAGCAGTTACTCGAGTCTGAGGGCCGGCTACGAGCAGTACTTC. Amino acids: CASSYSSLRAGYEQYF.

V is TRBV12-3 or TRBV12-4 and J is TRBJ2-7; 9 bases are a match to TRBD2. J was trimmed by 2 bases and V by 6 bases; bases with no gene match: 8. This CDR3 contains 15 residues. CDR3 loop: CASRSRGRVPYEQYF. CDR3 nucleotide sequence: TGTGCCAGCAGATCCCGCGGGAGGGTCCCCTACGAGCAGTACTTC.